These 14 T cell receptor beta chains came from one sample sequenced in a study of beta chain features in type 1 diabetes. Reverse transcription of all isolated RNA meant that expressed TCRB transcripts were sequenced. TCRdb's copy holds only in-frame clones and misses some; the assay was immunoSEQ multiplex PCR. The profile covers roughly 370,000 clones, with approximately 15% appearing a single time and roughly 0.04% taken by the ten largest. Material for sequencing was naive CD4+ T cells from blood. The receptors shown here come from a young man in good health.

The rearrangement joins TRBV15 to TRBJ2-4, with 7 bases lining up with TRBD1. The germline CDR1 and CDR2 sequences are LNHNV and YYDKDF (reference sequence). The trim removed 6 bases at V and 5 bases at J, leaving 10 bases unmatched. The CDR3 loop spans 15 amino acids. The CDR3 protein is CATSRRTGNENIQYF. In DNA, the CDR3 is TGTGCCACCAGTAGGAGGACAGGAAATGAAAACATTCAGTACTTC. The complete variable domain, with remaining parts taken from reference TRBV15 and TRBJ2-4, reads DAMVIQNPRYQVTQFGKPVTLSCSQTLNHNVMYWYQQKSSQAPKLLFHYYDKDFNNEADTPDNFQSRRPNTSFCFLDIRSPGLGDTAMYLCATSRRTGNENIQYFGAGTRLSVL.

The V and J genes are TRBV5-1 and TRBJ2-2; D unresolved. The V end was cut by 5 bases, the J end by 7 bases, with 9 bases between. CDR3 length equals 12 residues. Germline V gene sequence: CDR1 SGHRS, CDR2 YFSETQ. CDR3 sequence: CASRDGIGELFF. The CDR3 nucleotides read TGCGCCAGCAGAGACGGTATCGGGGAGCTGTTTTTT. The variable domain in full, with the rest retrieved from reference TRBV5-1 and TRBJ2-2, is KAGVTQTPRYLIKTRGQQVTLSCSPISGHRSVSWYQQTPGQGLQFLFEYFSETQRNKGNFPGRFSGRQFSNSRSEMNVSTLELGDSALYLCASRDGIGELFFGEGSRLTVL.

About this clone itself: Other DNA sequences in the sample encode the same CDR3. The chain couples TRBV9 to TRBJ2-5; 7 nucleotides match TRBD2. V lost 0 bases and J lost 3; bases outside the gene matches: 2. This CDR3 is built from 14 residues. CDR1 and CDR2 (germline): SGDLS, YYNGEE. As DNA, the CDR3 is TGTGCCAGCAGCGTAGGGCTAGCGGAAGAGACCCAGTACTTC. Encoded protein: CASSVGLAEETQYF.

The chain uses TRBV11-2 and TRBJ2-3, with D perhaps TRBD1 or TRBD2 (5 bases each). From germline, CDR1 is SGHAT and CDR2 FQNNGV. Trimming left V 1 base short and J 2 bases short, with 13 bases between. The CDR3 loop spans 16 amino acids. The CDR3 region is CASSLVGDRTTDTQYF. CDR3 sequence (DNA): TGTGCCAGCAGCTTAGTAGGGGACCGGACCACAGATACGCAGTATTTT.

The chain combines TRBV7-9 with TRBJ1-2; 9 positions agree with TRBD1. The CDR3 runs 15 residues. The junction had 6 bases not matched to a gene; V was cut back by 4 bases and J by 3 bases. Germline V gene lookup returns CDR1 SEHNR and CDR2 FQNEAQ (reference sequence). CDR3 sequence: CASSSRTGEHYGYTF. The CDR3 DNA is TGTGCCAGCAGCTCCCGGACAGGGGAGCACTATGGCTACACCTTC.

This clone was counted a few times. The chain employs TRBV11-2 and TRBJ1-2; D perhaps matches TRBD1 (6 bases). The V end was cut by 0 bases, the J end by 4 bases, with 12 bases between. The CDR3 is 15 amino acids. In germline, CDR1 is SGHAT, CDR2 FQNNGV. CDR3 region: CASSLDLGQSYGYTF. The CDR3 nucleotides read TGTGCCAGCAGCTTAGATCTGGGACAATCCTATGGCTACACCTTC.

About this clone: The sample has other DNA sequences that encode this CDR3 too. The chain joins TRBV5-6 to TRBJ2-3; D uncertain. Per germline, CDR1 SGHDT and CDR2 YYEEEE. V was shortened by 2 bases and J by 3 bases, with 4 bases between the two germline ends. The CDR3 is 12 amino acids. In DNA, the CDR3 is TGTGCCAGCAGCTTCTCGACAGATACGCAGTATTTT. This sequence encodes CASSFSTDTQYF.

This clone was counted a few times. The J gene is TRBJ2-3, the V gene TRBV6-5; the D call may be TRBD1 or TRBD2 (5 bases each). Trimming took 2 bases from V and 2 from J, leaving 8 bases between them. In germline, CDR1 is MNHEY, CDR2 SVGAGI. This CDR3 is 14 amino acids long. CDR3 protein: CASSYGTDTDTQYF. The CDR3 bases are TGTGCCAGCAGTTACGGGACCGACACAGATACGCAGTATTTT.

The chain links TRBV19 to TRBJ2-5; D is perhaps TRBD2 (6 bases). Trimming removed 10 bases from V and 5 bases from J, with 17 bases in between. The CDR3 runs to 13 residues. Germline CDR1 is LNHDA and CDR2 is SQIVND (reference sequence). This CDR3 is CATRQGRGETQYF. CDR3 DNA: TGTGCCACTCGTCAGGGACGGGGGGAGACCCAGTACTTC.

This clone appeared a few times. The rearrangement links TRBV6-5 to TRBJ2-3; D perhaps matches TRBD2 (7 bases). The CDR3 spans 15 residues. Germline V gives CDR1 MNHEY, CDR2 SVGAGI. Trimming shortened V by 6 bases and J by 6 bases, and 19 bases separated the two germline ends. CDR3 bases: TGTGCCAGCAGCCGTTACGGGGGGCCACCTGATACGCAGTATTTT. Protein sequence: CASSRYGGPPDTQYF.

V and J are TRBV5-4 and TRBJ2-3; D gene unclear. The germline V gene encodes CDR1 SGHNT and CDR2 YYREEE (reference sequence). The CDR3 totals 13 residues. The V and J ends lost 4 bases and 6 bases respectively, with 12 bases between them. The CDR3 sequence is CASSQLYVDTQYF. The CDR3 nucleotides read TGTGCCAGCAGCCAACTTTATGTTGATACGCAGTATTTT. Full variable domain (rest looked up from reference TRBV5-4 and TRBJ2-3): ETGVTQSPTHLIKTRGQQVTLRCSSQSGHNTVSWYQQALGQGPQFIFQYYREEENGRGNFPPRFSGLQFPNYSSELNVNALELDDSALYLCASSQLYVDTQYFGPGTRLTVL.

This clone was seen a few times. The chain uses TRBV6-5 and TRBJ1-1, with D perhaps matching TRBD1 (6 bases). The CDR3 totals 12 residues. Trimming cost V 5 bases and J 4 bases, with 8 bases left between them. Germline CDR1 MNHEY, CDR2 SVGAGI. CDR3 sequence (DNA): TGTGCCAGCAGTCGAGGGGGCACTGAAGCTTTCTTT. As protein: CASSRGGTEAFF.

The rearrangement uses TRBV5-1 and TRBJ2-7, with no clear D. The CDR3 is 14 amino acids. Germline loops: CDR1 SGHRS, CDR2 YFSETQ. The V and J ends lost 2 bases and 3 bases respectively, with 12 bases between them. The CDR3 region is CASSLQQSLYEQYF. Written as DNA, the CDR3 is TGCGCCAGCAGCTTACAACAAAGCCTCTACGAGCAGTACTTC.

This clone was counted between two and nine times. At the DNA level, this CDR3 is encoded by other sequences in the same sample as well. The chain is built from TRBV18 and TRBJ2-3; 10 bases align to TRBD2. The CDR3 loop spans 16 amino acids. The germline gives CDR1 KGHSH, CDR2 LQKENI. V lost 1 base, J lost 0 bases, and 1 base stayed unmatched. This chain's CDR3 is CASSPLAGGSTDTQYF. The DNA for the CDR3 is TGTGCCAGCTCACCACTAGCGGGAGGAAGCACAGATACGCAGTATTTT. The full variable domain, completed using reference TRBV18 and TRBJ2-3, is NAGVMQNPRHLVRRRGQEARLRCSPMKGHSHVYWYRQLPEEGLKFMVYLQKENIIDESGMPKERFSAEFPKEGPSILRIQQVVRGDSAAYFCASSPLAGGSTDTQYFGPGTRLTVL.